The source of this T cell receptor beta chain is a study of shared clonotypes between healthy human individuals. Overall study: The study enrolled a couple of women and a few men aged 18 to 49. Whole-study findings and limits: Memory subsets generally showed lower estimated richness than naive subsets.

This clone occurred a few times. What it binds is unknown. The sample carries other DNA sequences with the same CDR3. Participating donors were healthy, HIV-negative adults free of recent acute infections or vaccinations. A split of CD4+ cells into CD45RA+ naive and CD45RA-negative memory subsets was performed. Profiled with immunoSEQ multiplex PCR; TCRdb holds only in-frame clones, not every one. The data contain roughly 2.2 million clones, around 90% of them seen just once; the ten biggest clones take up more than 0.35%. V gave up 3 bases and J gave up 3 bases, with 8 bases separating them. Germline lookup yields CDR1 SGHTA and CDR2 FQGTGA. The CDR3 has 13 amino acids.

The receptor was isolated from a man between 18 and 29 years old in good health. Some clones in this sample may be carry-over from other donors' samples. Material: naive CD4+ T cells from PBMCs. Regarding subset: CD45RA+ positively selected. The chain couples TRBV7-3 to TRBJ1-1, with D possibly being TRBD1 (5 bases). The CDR3, as DNA: TGTGCCAGCAGCTTTGGCAGGGACACTGAAGCTTTCTTT. This translates into CASSFGRDTEAFF. The whole variable domain, filled in from reference TRBV7-3 and TRBJ1-1, reads GAGVSQTPSNKVTEKGKYVELRCDPISGHTALYWYRQSLGQGPEFLIYFQGTGAADDSGLPNDRFFAVRPEGSVSTLKIQRTERGDSAVYLCASSFGRDTEAFFGQGTRLTVV.